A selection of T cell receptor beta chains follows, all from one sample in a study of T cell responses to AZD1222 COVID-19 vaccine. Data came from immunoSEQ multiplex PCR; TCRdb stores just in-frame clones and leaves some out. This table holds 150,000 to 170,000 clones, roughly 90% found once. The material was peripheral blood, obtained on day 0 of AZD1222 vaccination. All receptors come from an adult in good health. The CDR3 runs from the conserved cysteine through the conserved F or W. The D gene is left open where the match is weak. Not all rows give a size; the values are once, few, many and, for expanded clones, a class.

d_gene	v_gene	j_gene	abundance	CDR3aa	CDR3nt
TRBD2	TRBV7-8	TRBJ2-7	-	CASSVTSGRKGEQYF	TGTGCCAGCAGCGTGACTAGCGGGAGGAAAGGCGAGCAGTACTTC
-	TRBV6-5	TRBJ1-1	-	CASSPPGRNTEAFF	TGTGCCAGCAGCCCCCCGGGGAGGAACACTGAAGCTTTCTTT
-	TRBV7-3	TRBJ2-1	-	CASSGTSGTSSYNEQFF	TGTGCCAGCAGCGGAACCTCCGGGACGAGCTCCTACAATGAGCAGTTCTTC
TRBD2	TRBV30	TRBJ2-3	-	CAWSILAGILTDTQYF	TGTGCCTGGAGTATTCTAGCGGGAATACTCACAGATACGCAGTATTTT
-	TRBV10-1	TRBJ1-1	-	CASRPNRDMNTEAFF	TGCGCCAGCAGACCTAACAGGGATATGAACACTGAAGCTTTCTTT
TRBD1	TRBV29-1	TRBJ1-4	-	CSVPGTGARANEKLFF	TGCAGCGTGCCAGGGACAGGGGCTAGGGCTAATGAAAAACTGTTTTTT
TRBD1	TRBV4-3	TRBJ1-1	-	CASSRPTGGLTEAFF	TGCGCCAGCAGCCGCCCAACAGGGGGGTTGACTGAAGCTTTCTTT
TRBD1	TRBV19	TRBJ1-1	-	CASSIFTGANTEAFF	TGTGCCAGTAGTATCTTTACAGGGGCGAACACTGAAGCTTTCTTT
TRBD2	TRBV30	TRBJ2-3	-	CAWSRTSISTDTQYF	TGTGCCTGGAGTAGGACTAGCATCAGCACAGATACGCAGTATTTT
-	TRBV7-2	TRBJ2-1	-	CASSFYKRDYAPYNEQFF	TGTGCCAGCAGCTTCTATAAACGTGACTACGCACCCTACAATGAGCAGTTCTTC
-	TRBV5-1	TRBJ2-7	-	CASSHLIEGLSGEQYF	TGCGCCAGCAGCCATTTAATTGAGGGGTTAAGCGGCGAGCAGTACTTC
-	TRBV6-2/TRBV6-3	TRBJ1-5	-	CASSYGSNQPQHF	TGTGCCAGCAGTTATGGTAGCAATCAGCCCCAGCATTTT
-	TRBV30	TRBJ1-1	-	CALATLGAFF	TGTGCCTTGGCCACTCTAGGAGCTTTCTTT
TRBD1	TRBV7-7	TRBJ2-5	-	CASSPRWDSKETQYF	TGTGCTAGCAGCCCTCGTTGGGACAGTAAAGAGACCCAGTACTTC
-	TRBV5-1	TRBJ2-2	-	CASSEVNTGELFF	TGCGCCAGCAGTGAAGTGAACACCGGGGAGCTGTTTTTT
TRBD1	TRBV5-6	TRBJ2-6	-	CASSSDRDGSGANVLTF	TGTGCCAGCAGCTCGGACAGGGACGGCTCTGGGGCCAACGTCCTGACTTTC
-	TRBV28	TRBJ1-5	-	CASSLMQGHQPQHF	TGTGCCAGCAGTTTAATGCAGGGTCATCAGCCCCAGCATTTT
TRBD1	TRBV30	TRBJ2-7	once	CAWRTGPYEQYF	TGTGCCTGGAGGACAGGGCCCTACGAGCAGTACTTC
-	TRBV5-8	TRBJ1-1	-	CASSLWERLTEAFF	TGTGCCAGCAGCTTGTGGGAAAGGCTCACTGAAGCTTTCTTT
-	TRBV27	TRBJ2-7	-	CASRRGVGEQYF	TGTGCCAGCAGGAGGGGTGTAGGCGAGCAGTACTTC
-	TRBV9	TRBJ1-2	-	CASSATTNYGYTF	TGTGCCAGCAGCGCAACCACTAACTATGGCTACACCTTC
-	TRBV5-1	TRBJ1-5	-	CASSLEGAGKEPQHF	TGCGCCAGCAGCTTGGAAGGGGCAGGGAAGGAGCCCCAGCATTTT
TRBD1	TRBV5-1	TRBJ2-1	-	CASSSQGAGNEQFF	TGCGCCAGCAGCTCCCAGGGGGCAGGGAATGAGCAGTTCTTC
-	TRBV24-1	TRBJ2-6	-	CATSDLRYGGANVLTF	TGTGCCACCAGTGATTTGCGTTACGGTGGGGCCAACGTCCTGACTTTC
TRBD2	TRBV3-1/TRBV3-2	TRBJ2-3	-	CASSQQSGGAPMLDTQYF	TGTGCCAGCAGCCAACAAAGCGGGGGGGCCCCAATGCTGGATACGCAGTATTTT
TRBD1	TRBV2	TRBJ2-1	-	CASSSGGDRGRLFF	TGTGCCAGCTCCTCAGGAGGGGACAGGGGGCGGCTGTTCTTC
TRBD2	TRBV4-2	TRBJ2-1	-	CASSPVAGGGGYNEQFF	TGTGCCAGCAGCCCAGTAGCGGGAGGTGGGGGGTACAATGAGCAGTTCTTC
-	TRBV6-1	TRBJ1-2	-	CASSEASGQTYGYTF	TGTGCCAGCAGTGAAGCGTCCGGACAGACCTATGGCTACACCTTC
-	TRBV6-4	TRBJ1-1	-	CASRRQAGITEAFF	TGTGCCAGCAGGAGACAGGCGGGTATCACTGAAGCTTTCTTT